This TCR beta chain stems from a study of shared T cell receptors in the human thymus (dated by TCRdb to the early 2020s). For the wider study: The study examined how self-reactive, shared T-cell receptor alpha chains are generated in the human thymus.

Ends trimmed: V by 2 bases, J by 3 bases; bases unmatched to a gene: 3. The CDR3 spans 14 residues, from the cysteine through the phenylalanine. The entry retains the CDR3 DNA only, 42 bases that are in frame from base 1. The germline V gene sets CDR1 to SGHVS and CDR2 to FQNEAQ. Notes on this clone: The target of this receptor is not known. The record has no base qualities; no much larger clone is one base away.

Libraries were constructed by the immunoSEQ multiplex PCR assay. The table was pulled from immuneACCESS by TCRdb, which kept in-frame rearrangements only. Such tables lose some clones; where checked, under half of the loss comes from unresolved V genes, and the rest has no known cause. The sample profile shows more than 550,000 clones; 80% to 90% of them were found once. The ten largest account for 0.0095% to 0.011% of the sample. These data also featured in a second study, about human thymus T cells. As that second study puts it: Immunologically healthy infants undergoing open corrective cardiac surgery for congenital heart defects in Finland were used as donors. Thymus tissue was collected as surgical resects that were removed during corrective cardiac surgery. Both the thymic and the peripheral blood repertoires appeared to show biased V and J gene segment usage. The related research reported highly overlapping thymic TCR repertoires among unrelated individuals. TCR alpha and beta repertoires from roughly 8 infant thymus samples and a few related peripheral blood samples were characterized in the study. Donor ages ranging from about 6 to 244 days were recorded, and about six male and a couple of female infants were included in the cohort. Thymocytes were mechanically released from the tissue and were stored as pellets of roughly 9.5-30 million cells at -70 degrees C. Genomic DNA was extracted from frozen cell pellets with a QIAsymphony instrument. The immunoSEQ multiplex PCR assay was used to amplify the TCRB and TCRAD loci from a standardized quantity of quality-controlled genomic DNA. Amplicons spanned the V(D)J region at a length sufficient to cover the CDR3 and identify V and J genes. Amplicon sequencing was performed on an Illumina platform through the commercial immunoSEQ service. Primer bias and sequencing errors were corrected as previously described, and TCRAD and TCRB were defined on the basis of the IMGT database. Analysis of the repertoires was done with immunoSEQ Analyzer 3.0 and VDJTools and included basic statistics, V/J segment usage, diversity estimates, rarefaction and pairwise overlap. Diversity was estimated using the Chao1, ChaoE, Efron-Thisted, Shannon and inverse Simpson indices, and was also estimated on datasets down-sampled to the size of the smallest sample. For repertoire overlap, CDR3 nucleotide sequence, V gene and J gene had to match strictly, and clustering was done by Jaccard-based multidimensional scaling. On average, thymus samples yielded roughly 770,000 unique TCRB clonotypes, whereas blood samples yielded about 84,000.

This TCR came from a girl under three years old with a congenital heart defect. Donor details come from another sample of the same person, matched by shared clones. The V gene is TRBV7-8 and the J gene is TRBJ2-5; 7 central bases correspond to TRBD2. The sample taken for sequencing was thymocytes. The sequenced DNA: TGTGCCAGCAGCTTAAATCGGGGGGAAGAGACCCAGTACTTC. Protein translation: CASSLNRGEETQYF. Extended through the reference TRBV7-8 and TRBJ2-5 proteins, this CDR3 yields the full variable domain: GAGVSQSPRYKVAKRGQDVALRCDPISGHVSLFWYQQALGQGPEFLTYFQNEAQLDKSGLPSDRFFAERPEGSVSTLKIQRTQQEDSAVYLCASSLNRGEETQYFGPGTRLLVL.